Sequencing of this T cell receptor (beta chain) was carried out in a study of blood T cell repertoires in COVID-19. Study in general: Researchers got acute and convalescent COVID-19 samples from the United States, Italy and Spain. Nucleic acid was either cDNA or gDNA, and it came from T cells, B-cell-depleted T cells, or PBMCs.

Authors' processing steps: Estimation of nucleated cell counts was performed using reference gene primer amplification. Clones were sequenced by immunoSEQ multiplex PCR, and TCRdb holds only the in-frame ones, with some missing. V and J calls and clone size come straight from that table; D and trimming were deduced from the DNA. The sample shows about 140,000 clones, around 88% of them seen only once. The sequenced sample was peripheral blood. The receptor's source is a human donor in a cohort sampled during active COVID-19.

The CDR3 bases are TGTGCCAGCAGCTTATCTACAGGACATCAGCCCCAGCATTTT. It codes for CASSLSTGHQPQHF. This chain links TRBV7-9 with TRBJ1-5; weak D call: TRBD1 (5 bases). The CDR3 is made up of 14 amino acids. Germline V lookup: CDR1 SEHNR, CDR2 FQNEAQ (reference sequence). Trimming took off 2 bases at V and 5 bases at J, with 10 bases between the two ends.